These 10 T cell receptor beta chains were sequenced from one sample in a study of shared clonotypes between healthy human individuals. TCRdb keeps only in-frame clones here, not all; method: immunoSEQ multiplex PCR. The data show hundreds of thousands of clones, 75% to 85% seen once. The sequenced material came from PBMCs. These receptors all stem from a woman in her forties in good health. Some clones in this sample may be carry-over from other donors' samples.

The chain employs TRBV10-3 and TRBJ2-1, with 9 bases fitting TRBD1. V shed 5 bases and J 5 bases; nucleotides not matched to a gene: 7. CDR3 length: 15 residues. Germline assignment: CDR1 ENHRY and CDR2 SYGVKD. Written as DNA, the CDR3 is TGTGCCATCAGTAGGGGACAGGGTCAACACAATGAGCAGTTCTTC. This gives the protein CAISRGQGQHNEQFF.

CDR3 nucleotides: TGTGCCAGCAGTGAAAGGGCTGACTACGAGCAGTACTTC. Its protein is CASSERADYEQYF. The chain links TRBV6-1 to TRBJ2-7; D is unresolved. Trimming cost V 2 bases and J 3 bases, with 8 bases left between them. CDR1 is MNHNS, CDR2 SASEGT, per germline. The CDR3 length is 13 residues.

V is TRBV2 and J is TRBJ1-5; D is unresolved. Germline CDR1 reads SNHLY; CDR2 reads FYNNEI. Trimming cost V 0 bases and J 7 bases, with 10 bases left between them. The CDR3 is made up of 14 amino acids. For the CDR3, the DNA is TGTGCCAGCAGTGAAGCGTGGAAAAACCAGCCCCAGCATTTT. Its translation: CASSEAWKNQPQHF. Combining the CDR3 with reference TRBV2 and TRBJ1-5 gives the whole variable domain EPEVTQTPSHQVTQMGQEVILRCVPISNHLYFYWYRQILGQKVEFLVSFYNNEISEKSEIFDDQFSVERPDGSNFTLKIRSTKLEDSAMYFCASSEAWKNQPQHFGDGTRLSIL.

This rearrangement joins TRBV2 to TRBJ2-1; D remains ambiguous. CDR3 length: 14 amino acids. Trimming cost V 6 bases and J 9 bases, with 18 bases left between them. In germline, CDR1 is SNHLY, CDR2 FYNNEI. CDR3 sequence (DNA): TGTGCCAGCAGCGAAACATGGCAGGCCGGTGAGCAGTTCTTC. Residues: CASSETWQAGEQFF.

The chain recombines TRBV9 with TRBJ2-3; 8 nucleotides align to TRBD2. The germline CDR1 and CDR2 sequences are SGDLS and YYNGEE. The V and J ends lost 0 bases and 6 bases, in that order; junction bases with no gene match: 15. The CDR3 spans 18 residues. The CDR3 spells CASSVGPSPSGRADTQYF. CDR3 in DNA: TGTGCCAGCAGCGTAGGTCCGAGCCCTAGCGGGCGCGCGGATACGCAGTATTTT.

The gene calls are TRBV5-8 and TRBJ2-1; 7 bases map to TRBD1. The CDR3 is made up of 14 amino acids. Germline V gene data show CDR1 as SGHTS and CDR2 as YDEGEE. V shed 0 bases and J 3 bases; nucleotides not matched to a gene: 0. CDR3 in DNA: TGTGCCAGCAGCTTGGGACAGGGCTACAATGAGCAGTTCTTC. This gives the protein CASSLGQGYNEQFF.

This chain links TRBV6-4 with TRBJ1-2; D ambiguous. Germline CDR1 MRHNA, CDR2 SNTAGT. Deletions cut 7 bases from V and 2 bases from J, with 11 bases between. The CDR3 runs to 13 residues. The CDR3 bases are TGTGCCAGCATCGGGAGCAGGAACTATGGCTACACCTTC. Its protein product is CASIGSRNYGYTF.

The rearrangement joins TRBV2 to TRBJ1-1; D may be TRBD1 (5 bases). The V end was cut by 8 bases, the J end by 3 bases, with 22 bases between. The V gene's germline CDR1 is SNHLY and CDR2 FYNNEI. This CDR3 comprises 16 residues. The CDR3 DNA reads TGTGCCAGCCAAAGTGCCGTCAGGGCAAAAGACACTGAAGCTTTCTTT. Its translation is CASQSAVRAKDTEAFF.

V usage is TRBV27 and J usage is TRBJ2-6, with unresolved D. Germline values: CDR1 MNHEY, CDR2 SMNVEV (reference sequence). CDR3 length: 16 residues. The V end lost 3 bases, the J end lost 0 bases, and 9 bases lay between the germline ends. The CDR3: CASSFGSSSGANVLTF. The DNA of the CDR3 is TGTGCCAGCAGTTTTGGCAGTAGCTCTGGGGCCAACGTCCTGACTTTC. The full variable domain, its missing parts supplied by reference TRBV27 and TRBJ2-6, is EAQVTQNPRYLITVTGKKLTVTCSQNMNHEYMSWYRQDPGLGLRQIYYSMNVEVTDKGDVPEGYKVSRKEKRNFPLILESPSPNQTSLYFCASSFGSSSGANVLTFGAGSRLTVL.

This clone was counted between two and nine times. The rearrangement links TRBV2 to TRBJ1-1; D is unresolved. This CDR3 has 12 amino acids. Looked up from germline, CDR1 is SNHLY and CDR2 is FYNNEI. The V and J ends lost 1 base and 9 bases respectively, with 9 bases between them. CDR3 coding DNA: TGTGCCAGCAGTGAAGGTGTCATCCAAGCTTTCTTT. It translates to CASSEGVIQAFF.